This entry describes one T cell receptor beta chain. The antigen is unknown. This entry comes from a study of cytomegalovirus exposure and HLA in healthy donors. Whole-study findings and limits: TCR beta V- and J-gene trimming, according to a later analysis, was linked to a missense DCLRE1C variant. Confirmation in vitro established that a few CMV-associated chains were specific for CMV antigens.

The study ran its PCR with 60 Vbeta and 13 Jbeta primers. The table came from immunoSEQ multiplex PCR; TCRdb's copy has only in-frame clones and leaves some out. The table includes 65,000 to 85,000 clones, about 66% detected once. This CDR3 contains 15 residues. Germline CDR1 is MNHEY and CDR2 is SVGAGI. Trimming stripped 7 bases from V and 2 bases from J, with 16 bases between. This rearrangement joins TRBV6-5 to TRBJ2-3, with a tentative D call TRBD1 (6 bases). The clonotype originates from a man aged 55 to 70 in good health and CMV-seropositive. Sequencing used PBMCs. The CDR3 protein is CASKARTAATDTQYF. In DNA form, the CDR3 reads TGTGCCAGCAAAGCCCGGACAGCGGCCACAGATACGCAGTATTTT.